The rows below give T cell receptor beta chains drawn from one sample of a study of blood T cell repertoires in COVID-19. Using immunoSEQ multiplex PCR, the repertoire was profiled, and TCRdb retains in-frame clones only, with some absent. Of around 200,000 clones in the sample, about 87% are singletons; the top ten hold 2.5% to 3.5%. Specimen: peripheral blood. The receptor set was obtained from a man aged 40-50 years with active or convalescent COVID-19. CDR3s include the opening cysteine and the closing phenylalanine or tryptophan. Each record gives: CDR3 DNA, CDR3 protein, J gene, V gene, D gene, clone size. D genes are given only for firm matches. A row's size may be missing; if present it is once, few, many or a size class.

TGTGCCAGCAGCAAGACAGCGATGAACACTGAAGCTTTCTTT | CASSKTAMNTEAFF | TRBJ1-1 | TRBV6-6 | . | once
TGCGCCAGCAGCTACGACAGGTTGAATTCACCCCTCCACTTT | CASSYDRLNSPLHF | TRBJ1-6 | TRBV5-1 | . | .
TGTGCCAGCAGCCAAGGGCAGGGAAGTGGCTACACCTTC | CASSQGQGSGYTF | TRBJ1-2 | TRBV3-1/TRBV3-2 | . | .
TGTGCCACCAGCGGGGTAGGCACCGGGGAGCTGTTTTTT | CATSGVGTGELFF | TRBJ2-2 | TRBV24-1 | . | .
TGTGCCAGCAGTTTATTAGGGACAGGGGGTCCCTGGGAGCAGTACTTC | CASSLLGTGGPWEQYF | TRBJ2-7 | TRBV27 | TRBD1 | .
TGTGCCAGCAGGGGGACTTTGAGGGATGAGCAGTACTTC | CASRGTLRDEQYF | TRBJ2-7 | TRBV12-3/TRBV12-4 | . | once
TGCGCCAGCAGCTCGGGACAGGGCGGCAATCAGCCCCAGCATTTT | CASSSGQGGNQPQHF | TRBJ1-5 | TRBV5-1 | TRBD1 | .
TGTGCCAGCCAGGGTCACCGTAATTCACCCCTCCACTTT | CASQGHRNSPLHF | TRBJ1-6 | TRBV3-1/TRBV3-2 | . | .
TGCGCCAGCTTCTCATTAACTAGCGGGGGGGCCCTGGCTAGAGCCAAAAACATTCAGTACTTC | CASFSLTSGGALARAKNIQYF | TRBJ2-4 | TRBV5-1 | TRBD2 | .
TGTGCCAGCAGTTCAGATCCGGGACAGATCTATGGCTACACCTTC | CASSSDPGQIYGYTF | TRBJ1-2 | TRBV6-5 | TRBD1 | once
TGCGCCAGCAGCCAAGAAGGGGCGGGAAGGGAGACCCAGTACTTC | CASSQEGAGRETQYF | TRBJ2-5 | TRBV4-1 | . | .